The sequence of this T cell receptor (beta chain) was determined in a study of regulatory T cells in long-lasting Graves disease. This clonotype was found many times. Time point given: persistent/refractory GD, antithyroid drugs over 5 years with positive TRAb. PBMCs were the source of the RNA used for TCR sequencing. CDR3 regions were amplified by Arm-PCR using iRepertoire HTBI primers to build TCR beta libraries. In TCRdb, the multiplex PCR reads were re-called with MiXCR into one record per CDR3 protein. Seen here are 400,000 to 500,000 distinct CDR3 sequences, 20% to 25% observed once, and the top ten hold roughly 7.1%. V was clipped by 6 bases and J by 1 base, with 13 bases between them. The CDR3 covers 14 residues.

This sequence was found in a female donor with Graves disease. The chain is built from TRBV12-3 or TRBV12-4 and TRBJ2-7; D is unclear. The sample in question was peripheral blood mononuclear cells (PBMCs), obtained when the disease was refractory, from a patient treated with antithyroid drugs. Here the CDR3 reads CASSKWSDSYEQYF. DNA of the CDR3: TGTGCCAGCAGCAAATGGTCGGATTCCTACGAGCAGTACTTC.